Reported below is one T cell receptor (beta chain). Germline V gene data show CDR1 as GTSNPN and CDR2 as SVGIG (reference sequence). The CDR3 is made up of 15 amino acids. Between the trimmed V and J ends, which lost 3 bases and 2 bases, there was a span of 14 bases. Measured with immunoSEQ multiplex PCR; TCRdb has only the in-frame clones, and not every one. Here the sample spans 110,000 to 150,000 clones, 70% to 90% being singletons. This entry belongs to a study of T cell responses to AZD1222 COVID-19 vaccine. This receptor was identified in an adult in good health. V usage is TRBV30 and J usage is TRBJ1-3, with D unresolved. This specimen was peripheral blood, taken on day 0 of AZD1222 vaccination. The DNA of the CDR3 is TGTGCCTGGAGCTCCGGGAGGGTGACTGGAAACACCATATATTTT. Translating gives CAWSSGRVTGNTIYF.